These T cell receptor beta chains were read from a single sample in a study of blood T cells in healthy people across ages. From the 5' RACE reads, TCRdb called clonotypes with MiXCR, one entry per CDR3 protein. The table has about a million distinct CDR3 sequences, around 49% seen once. The sequencing sample was made of blood. The receptors originated from a man aged 30-40 years in good health. Both conserved end residues are part of each CDR3. Fields, in order: D gene, clone size, V gene, J gene, CDR3 DNA, CDR3 protein. D genes are given only for firm matches. Clone size is not always given. Where it is, it says once, few, many or a class for expanded clones.

>.|.|TRBV28|TRBJ1-2
TGTGCCATCCACGGGAGCAACTATGGCTACACCTTC
CAIHGSNYGYTF
>.|.|TRBV29-1|TRBJ1-2
TGCAGCGTTGAAGATCTTACCGGGGGCGGGTATGGCTACACCTTC
CSVEDLTGGGYGYTF
>.|few|TRBV6-6|TRBJ1-1
TGTGCCAGCACCGGGGGGGGTGAAGCTTTCTTT
CASTGGGEAFF
>TRBD2|.|TRBV5-1|TRBJ2-3
TGCGCCAGCAGCTTGGACCCGACCAGCGGGGGCTCCCGGACGCAGTATTTT
CASSLDPTSGGSRTQYF
>.|.|TRBV6-6|TRBJ1-4
TGTGCCAGCAGTTATACGACAGAGGGGGAAAAACTGTTTTTT
CASSYTTEGEKLFF
>.|.|TRBV5-1|TRBJ2-6
TGCGCCAGCAGCTTAGCAGTGGGCTTTAGCTCTGGGGCCAACGTCCTGACTTTC
CASSLAVGFSSGANVLTF
>.|few|TRBV7-9|TRBJ1-5
TGTGCCAGCAGCTTAGAAGGGGAGGGACAGCCCCAGCATTTT
CASSLEGEGQPQHF
>TRBD1|.|TRBV7-2|TRBJ2-2
TGTGCCAGCAGACGAACGGGACAGGGGCTCACCGGGGAGCTGTTTTTT
CASRRTGQGLTGELFF
>.|.|TRBV4-3|TRBJ2-7
TGCGCCAGCAGCCAAGATTTTGACAGCTACGAGCAGTACTTC
CASSQDFDSYEQYF
>.|once|TRBV20-1|TRBJ2-7
TGCAGTGCTAGTGTTGGGACCAACTCCTACGAGCAGTACTTC
CSASVGTNSYEQYF
>.|few|TRBV12-3/TRBV12-4|TRBJ1-2
TGTGCCAGCAGCCTGGCGCGGGGAGGAGGCTACACCTTC
CASSLARGGGYTF
>.|.|TRBV7-9|TRBJ2-5
TGTGCCAGCAGCACTACCCAAGAGACCCAGTACTTC
CASSTTQETQYF
>.|.|TRBV7-2|TRBJ2-7
TGTGCCAGCAGCTTAGTAGGACTGGTCTACGAGCAGTACTTC
CASSLVGLVYEQYF
>.|.|TRBV4-1|TRBJ2-5
TGCGCCAGCAGCCGTCCGGATAATGAGCAGTACTTC
CASSRPDNEQYF
>.|.|TRBV15|TRBJ1-2
TGTGCCACCAGCCCTCGGACTGAGGGGAACTATGGCTACACCTTC
CATSPRTEGNYGYTF
>TRBD2|few|TRBV29-1|TRBJ2-1
TGCAGCGTTGTAATAGCGGGGGGTCCCTACAATGAGCAGTTCTTC
CSVVIAGGPYNEQFF
>TRBD1|.|TRBV27|TRBJ1-5
TGTGCCAGCAGTAAGACAGGGCAAAACAATCAGCCCCAGCATTTT
CASSKTGQNNQPQHF
>.|few|TRBV7-2|TRBJ2-5
TGTGCCAGTAGGGGCAGCGCCCAAGAGACCCAGTACTTC
CASRGSAQETQYF
>.|many|TRBV29-1|TRBJ2-5
TGCAGCGTTGTGCGGGGTGGCGAGACCCAGTACTTC
CSVVRGGETQYF
>.|once|TRBV28|TRBJ2-7
TGTGCCAGCAGTTCCCCACGGGGTGCCTACGAGCAGTACTTC
CASSSPRGAYEQYF
>TRBD2|.|TRBV12-3/TRBV12-4|TRBJ2-5
TGTGCCAGCAGTGTGGGACTAGACAATGAGCAGTACTTC
CASSVGLDNEQYF
>TRBD1|few|TRBV6-5|TRBJ1-2
TGTGCCACCGGGACAGGGACCTCTTTTAACTATGGCTACACCTTC
CATGTGTSFNYGYTF
>TRBD1|few|TRBV7-2|TRBJ2-7
TGTGCCAGCAGCTTACTAGGACAGGTATTGAAGAGCGAGCAGTACTTC
CASSLLGQVLKSEQYF
>TRBD2|.|TRBV4-2|TRBJ2-3
TGTGCCAGCACGGCGACTAGCGGGGGGGCGGATACGCAGTATTTT
CASTATSGGADTQYF
>.|many|TRBV6-2/TRBV6-3|TRBJ1-6
TGTGCCAGCACCTCCGGTTCACCCCTCCACTTT
CASTSGSPLHF
>.|.|TRBV2|TRBJ2-2
TGTGCCGGCCGGGGGCAGGACAGGAACACCGGGGAGCTGTTTTTT
CAGRGQDRNTGELFF
>TRBD1|.|TRBV20-1|TRBJ1-2
TGCAGTGCTGGATCCGACAGGGGAATCTATGGCTACACCTTC
CSAGSDRGIYGYTF
>.|.|TRBV29-1|TRBJ2-3
TGCAGCGTCTACCAGGGTGGGCTTGGCACAGATACGCAGTATTTT
CSVYQGGLGTDTQYF
>.|.|TRBV9|TRBJ1-1
TGTGCCAGCAGCGTAGTCCGGGGGAACACTGAAGCTTTCTTT
CASSVVRGNTEAFF
>.|many|TRBV12-3/TRBV12-4|TRBJ2-2
TGTGCCAGCAGTCAGAGGACGATCCGTGGCACCGGGGAGCTGTTTTTT
CASSQRTIRGTGELFF
>TRBD2|.|TRBV20-1|TRBJ2-7
TGCAGTGCTAGAGATCTGGGGAGCGGGAGTGCTTACGAGCAGTACTTC
CSARDLGSGSAYEQYF
>TRBD1|few|TRBV7-2|TRBJ1-5
TGTGCCAGCAGCTTAGCGCCTTACCGGGACAGGGGTTATCAGCCCCAGCATTTT
CASSLAPYRDRGYQPQHF
>.|.|TRBV6-5|TRBJ2-2
TGTGCCAGCAGTAGGGGAAGTGGAGAGCTGTTTTTT
CASSRGSGELFF
>TRBD1|.|TRBV12-3/TRBV12-4|TRBJ2-5
TGTGCCAGCAGTCCCCTTGGGACAGCTCAAGAGACCCAGTACTTC
CASSPLGTAQETQYF
>.|few|TRBV6-2/TRBV6-3|TRBJ1-4
TGTGCCAGCAGTTACGGTGGCTGGACGGCCTATGAAAAACTGTTTTTT
CASSYGGWTAYEKLFF
>.|few|TRBV7-2|TRBJ2-7
TGTGCCAGCAGCTTAGGGTATGGTGGCTACGAGCAGTACTTC
CASSLGYGGYEQYF
>.|many|TRBV18|TRBJ2-5
TGTGCCAGCTCACCGTCTACCCAAGAGACCCAGTACTTC
CASSPSTQETQYF
>.|.|TRBV29-1|TRBJ2-3
TGCAGCGTTGACAGGGTGCCCACAGATACGCAGTATTTT
CSVDRVPTDTQYF
>.|.|TRBV9|TRBJ1-6
TGTGCCAGCAGCGTAGGGCCGAGGGCCAACTCACCCCTCCACTTT
CASSVGPRANSPLHF
>.|.|TRBV6-5|TRBJ2-7
TGTGCCAGCAGTTACTCGACCTCCGAATACGAGCAGTACTTC
CASSYSTSEYEQYF
>.|.|TRBV7-9|TRBJ2-1
TGTGCCAGTGAACAGTCCCAGGATTACAATGAGCAGTTCTTC
CASEQSQDYNEQFF
>TRBD1|.|TRBV10-3|TRBJ2-6
TGTGCCATCGGGCCGGGACAGGGGACTTCCCCTGGGGCCAACGTCCTGACTTTC
CAIGPGQGTSPGANVLTF
>TRBD1|once|TRBV20-1|TRBJ1-2
TGCAGTGCTAGCCAGGACAGGGTGAACTATGGCTACACCTTC
CSASQDRVNYGYTF
>.|.|TRBV19|TRBJ1-5
TGTGCCAGTAGGGCCTCTTTAGGTCAGCCCCAGCATTTT
CASRASLGQPQHF
>TRBD1|few|TRBV20-1|TRBJ1-2
TGCAGTGCTCTCCGGGGACAGGGCTATGGCTACACCTTC
CSALRGQGYGYTF
>TRBD1|.|TRBV7-2|TRBJ1-2
TGTGCCAGCAGTCCTGTAGGTAGGGACAGGGCGGAAGGCTACACCTTC
CASSPVGRDRAEGYTF
>TRBD1|.|TRBV12-3/TRBV12-4|TRBJ2-3
TGTGCCAGCCTACCCCGGACAGGTCAATGGGCAGATACGCAGTATTTT
CASLPRTGQWADTQYF
>.|.|TRBV18|TRBJ2-6
TGTGCCAGCTCACCACGGAACAGGGAGGCTGGGGCCAACGTCCTGACTTTC
CASSPRNREAGANVLTF
>.|.|TRBV12-3/TRBV12-4|TRBJ2-7
TGTGCCAGCAGTTTAGGAGGGTCCTCCCACGAGCAGTACTTC
CASSLGGSSHEQYF
>.|.|TRBV5-1|TRBJ2-5
TGCGCCAGCAGCTTGGTCCTGCGGGGTGGAGAGACCCAGTACTTC
CASSLVLRGGETQYF
>.|once|TRBV5-1|TRBJ1-5
TGCGCCAGCAGCACCTCAGGGGCCCCCAATCAGCCCCAGCATTTT
CASSTSGAPNQPQHF
>TRBD2|few|TRBV7-9|TRBJ2-5
TGTGCCAGCAGCCCGCGGGAGAAAGAGACCCAGTACTTC
CASSPREKETQYF
>.|once|TRBV3-1|TRBJ2-4
TGTGCCAGCAGCCAACCGGGACTAGCCAAAAACATTCAGTACTTC
CASSQPGLAKNIQYF
>TRBD2|.|TRBV28|TRBJ2-3
TGTGCCAGCAGTTTTAGGACTAGCGGGGCCTTAAATACGCAGTATTTT
CASSFRTSGALNTQYF
>.|.|TRBV9|TRBJ2-1
TGTGCCAGCAGCGTAGGGTCAGGGGTCTTCGGCAATGAGCAGTTCTTC
CASSVGSGVFGNEQFF
>.|few|TRBV9|TRBJ2-3
TGTGCCAGCAGCGTAGGCCCTAGTGTACCAGATACGCAGTATTTT
CASSVGPSVPDTQYF
>.|once|TRBV6-1|TRBJ1-6
TGTGCCAGCAGTGACCGGGGCAGGAATAATTCACCCCTCCACTTT
CASSDRGRNNSPLHF
>.|.|TRBV20-1|TRBJ2-7
TGCAGTGCCCAGGGTCCCCTCCTCTCCTACGAGCAGTACTTC
CSAQGPLLSYEQYF
>.|.|TRBV5-1|TRBJ1-1
TGCGCCAGCAGCCTGACGGGGGGGAGCACTGAAGCTTTCTTT
CASSLTGGSTEAFF
>.|.|TRBV10-3|TRBJ2-7
TGTGCCATCAGTGAGTCCACCAGGGTGTCCTACGAGCAGTACTTC
CAISESTRVSYEQYF